The rows below give T cell receptor beta chains drawn from one sample of a study of Ad26.COV2.S vaccination and SARS-CoV-2 variants. Sequencing used immunoSEQ multiplex PCR; TCRdb keeps in-frame clones, though not all of them. There are a few hundred thousand clones in the sample; 92% occur only once, and about 1.7% lies in the top ten. Sequencing used peripheral blood, obtained in a trial of Ad26.COV2.S vaccine versus placebo. These receptors came from a person between 18 and 65 years old who received the Ad26.COV2.S COVID-19 vaccine or a placebo. CDR3s include the opening cysteine and the closing phenylalanine or tryptophan. D genes are given only for firm matches. Clone size is stated in some rows and not others, as once, few, many or a class when expanded.

TRBD1	TRBV2	.	TRBJ2-7	TGTGCCAGCAGAGTAGACAGGGCTAGCTCCTACGAGCAGTACTTC	CASRVDRASSYEQYF
.	TRBV5-1	once	TRBJ2-6	TGCGCCAGCAGCTTGGTTGAATCTGGGGCCAACGTCCTGACTTTC	CASSLVESGANVLTF
.	TRBV6-5	.	TRBJ2-4	TGTGCCAGCAGTCTAGACCTAGCCAAAAACATTCAGTACTTC	CASSLDLAKNIQYF
.	TRBV18	once	TRBJ2-5	TGTGCCAGCTCACCAATGACACCCCGGGGAGAGACCCAGTACTTC	CASSPMTPRGETQYF
.	TRBV5-1	.	TRBJ2-3	TGCGCCAGCCATGGCGGCGACTACACAGATACGCAGTATTTT	CASHGGDYTDTQYF
.	TRBV19	few	TRBJ1-5	TGTGCCAGTAGTCTCTTTGATGGGCACCCAAATCAGCCCCAGCATTTT	CASSLFDGHPNQPQHF
TRBD1	TRBV4-1	.	TRBJ1-2	TGCGCCAGCAGCCCACAGGGGGCGGACTATGGCTACACCTTC	CASSPQGADYGYTF
.	TRBV5-1	.	TRBJ1-5	TGCGCCAGCAGCTTGGATTGGGGTCAGCCCCAGCATTTT	CASSLDWGQPQHF
.	TRBV27	.	TRBJ2-7	TGTGCCAGCAGTTTATCGACACCCCGCTCCTACGAGCAGTACTTC	CASSLSTPRSYEQYF
.	TRBV2	once	TRBJ1-5	TGTGCCAGCAGTTCAAGGGGTTACAATCAGCCCCAGCATTTT	CASSSRGYNQPQHF
.	TRBV19	once	TRBJ2-2	TGTGCCAGTAGTCACGCATCGACCGGGGAGCTGTTTTTT	CASSHASTGELFF
TRBD1	TRBV6-5	.	TRBJ1-4	TGTGCCAGCTGGGACAGCTATAATGAAAAACTGTTTTTT	CASWDSYNEKLFF
.	TRBV6-5	.	TRBJ1-6	TGTGCCAGCTCTCCCTTAGCAGGGGACTCACCCCTCCACTTT	CASSPLAGDSPLHF
.	TRBV7-2	.	TRBJ1-2	TGTGCCAGCAGCTTAGACCCGGGGACCTATGGCTACACCTTC	CASSLDPGTYGYTF
.	TRBV5-6	once	TRBJ2-7	TGTGCCAGCAGCGTTGCGGGGAATACCTACGAGCAGTACTTC	CASSVAGNTYEQYF
.	TRBV9	.	TRBJ1-2	TGTGCCAGCAGCCCGACTCTAGAAGGGGGTGGCTACACCTTC	CASSPTLEGGGYTF
.	TRBV11-2	.	TRBJ2-3	TGTGCCAGCAGCTTGAAAGGCAGAAGCACAGATACGCAGTATTTT	CASSLKGRSTDTQYF
.	TRBV18	.	TRBJ2-5	TGTGCCAGCTCACTAGTAATGGGCCAAGAGACCCAGTACTTC	CASSLVMGQETQYF
.	TRBV7-9	.	TRBJ2-7	TGTGCCAGCAGCTCGTATGCCGTTCCCTACGAGCAGTACTTC	CASSSYAVPYEQYF